Listed below are T cell receptor beta chains from one sample, sequenced in a study of blood T cell repertoires in COVID-19. Profiled with immunoSEQ multiplex PCR; TCRdb holds only in-frame clones, not every one. The repertoire includes about 370,000 clones, 85% to 90% of them detected once, and around 1% sits in the top ten. The sequenced material came from PBMCs or T cells enriched from blood (not recorded which). The receptor set was obtained from a man aged 18 to 30 who had recovered from COVID-19. Each CDR3 is given with its conserved first and last residue. A D gene is named only where the DNA matches it firmly. A row's size may be missing; if present it is once, few, many or a size class.

J gene: TRBJ2-1
clone size: NA
V gene: TRBV11-3
CDR3 length: 16
D gene: TRBD2
CDR3 protein: CASSPRTSGRRDEQFF
CDR3 DNA: TGTGCCAGCAGCCCTCGGACTAGCGGGAGACGGGATGAGCAGTTCTTC

J gene: TRBJ2-7
clone size: NA
V gene: TRBV11-3
CDR3 length: 14
D gene: NA
CDR3 protein: CASSLSGKTYEQYF
CDR3 DNA: TGTGCCAGCAGCTTATCAGGGAAAACCTACGAGCAGTACTTC

J gene: TRBJ2-1
clone size: NA
V gene: TRBV28
CDR3 length: 15
D gene: NA
CDR3 protein: CASSKGNRDHNEQFF
CDR3 DNA: TGTGCCAGCAGCAAGGGGAACAGGGATCACAATGAGCAGTTCTTC

J gene: TRBJ1-1
clone size: NA
V gene: TRBV19
CDR3 length: 18
D gene: TRBD1
CDR3 protein: CASSKGPAGGYQDTEAFF
CDR3 DNA: TGTGCCAGTAGTAAGGGGCCCGCAGGGGGCTATCAGGACACTGAAGCTTTCTTT

J gene: TRBJ2-1
clone size: NA
V gene: TRBV2
CDR3 length: 13
D gene: TRBD1
CDR3 protein: CASRRTGDDEQFF
CDR3 DNA: TGTGCCAGCCGACGTACAGGGGACGATGAGCAGTTCTTC

J gene: TRBJ1-2
clone size: NA
V gene: TRBV28
CDR3 length: 13
D gene: TRBD1
CDR3 protein: CASSLQGAYGYTF
CDR3 DNA: TGTGCCAGCAGTCTACAGGGGGCGTATGGCTACACCTTC

J gene: TRBJ1-6
clone size: once
V gene: TRBV20-1
CDR3 length: 15
D gene: NA
CDR3 protein: CSASSMVRANSPLHF
CDR3 DNA: TGCAGTGCTAGTTCTATGGTGAGGGCTAATTCACCCCTCCACTTT

J gene: TRBJ1-2
clone size: once
V gene: TRBV6-1
CDR3 length: 14
D gene: NA
CDR3 protein: CASSEHEGNYGYTF
CDR3 DNA: TGTGCCAGCAGTGAACATGAGGGAAACTATGGCTACACCTTC

J gene: TRBJ1-1
clone size: NA
V gene: TRBV5-1
CDR3 length: 15
D gene: TRBD1
CDR3 protein: CASSSGTGIYTEAFF
CDR3 DNA: TGCGCCAGCAGCTCGGGGACAGGGATTTACACTGAAGCTTTCTTT

J gene: TRBJ1-2
clone size: NA
V gene: TRBV27
CDR3 length: 16
D gene: NA
CDR3 protein: CASSFFERGFNYGYTF
CDR3 DNA: TGTGCCAGCAGTTTTTTCGAGCGGGGATTCAACTATGGCTACACCTTC

J gene: TRBJ2-1
clone size: NA
V gene: TRBV3-1/TRBV3-2
CDR3 length: 20
D gene: TRBD2
CDR3 protein: CASSQCVIRTSGRSDNEQFF
CDR3 DNA: TGTGCCAGCAGCCAGTGCGTAATCCGGACTAGCGGGAGATCTGACAATGAGCAGTTCTTC

J gene: TRBJ2-7
clone size: NA
V gene: TRBV11-2
CDR3 length: 15
D gene: NA
CDR3 protein: CASRLDGGARYEQYF
CDR3 DNA: TGTGCCAGCAGATTAGATGGGGGGGCCCGATACGAGCAGTACTTC

J gene: TRBJ1-1
clone size: NA
V gene: TRBV28
CDR3 length: 14
D gene: TRBD1
CDR3 protein: CASSLRGLGTEAFF
CDR3 DNA: TGTGCCAGCAGCCTTAGGGGGCTGGGCACTGAAGCTTTCTTT

J gene: TRBJ2-4
clone size: NA
V gene: TRBV30
CDR3 length: 13
D gene: TRBD2
CDR3 protein: CAWSNQRENIQYF
CDR3 DNA: TGTGCCTGGAGTAACCAGCGGGAGAACATTCAGTACTTC

J gene: TRBJ1-1
clone size: NA
V gene: TRBV19
CDR3 length: 13
D gene: NA
CDR3 protein: CASSAAGATEAFF
CDR3 DNA: TGTGCCAGTAGTGCAGCGGGGGCCACTGAAGCTTTCTTT

J gene: TRBJ2-7
clone size: NA
V gene: TRBV6-5
CDR3 length: 15
D gene: TRBD2
CDR3 protein: CASSSGGGAWDEQYF
CDR3 DNA: TGTGCCAGCAGTAGTGGCGGGGGGGCCTGGGACGAGCAGTACTTC

J gene: TRBJ2-3
clone size: NA
V gene: TRBV18
CDR3 length: 15
D gene: TRBD2
CDR3 protein: CASSPSTSGTDTQYF
CDR3 DNA: TGTGCCAGCTCACCCTCGACTAGCGGGACAGATACGCAGTATTTT

J gene: TRBJ1-6
clone size: once
V gene: TRBV27
CDR3 length: 15
D gene: TRBD1
CDR3 protein: CASSSRQGYNSPLHF
CDR3 DNA: TGTGCCAGCAGTTCGAGACAGGGTTATAATTCACCCCTCCACTTT

J gene: TRBJ1-2
clone size: once
V gene: TRBV10-3
CDR3 length: 14
D gene: TRBD1
CDR3 protein: CAISDSGTGSGYTF
CDR3 DNA: TGTGCCATCAGTGATTCCGGGACAGGGAGCGGCTACACCTTC

J gene: TRBJ1-3
clone size: NA
V gene: TRBV5-1
CDR3 length: 16
D gene: NA
CDR3 protein: CASSLIPGVGGNTIYF
CDR3 DNA: TGCGCCAGCAGCTTGATTCCAGGGGTAGGAGGAAACACCATATATTTT

J gene: TRBJ2-3
clone size: NA
V gene: TRBV9
CDR3 length: 14
D gene: NA
CDR3 protein: CASSVGPSRDTQYF
CDR3 DNA: TGTGCCAGCAGCGTAGGGCCCTCGCGGGATACGCAGTATTTT

J gene: TRBJ2-7
clone size: once
V gene: TRBV21-1
CDR3 length: 14
D gene: NA
CDR3 protein: CASQLAGATYEQYF
CDR3 DNA: TGTGCCAGCCAGCTAGCGGGAGCCACCTACGAGCAGTACTTC

J gene: TRBJ2-1
clone size: NA
V gene: TRBV4-1
CDR3 length: 15
D gene: TRBD2
CDR3 protein: CASRHSGGANNEQFF
CDR3 DNA: TGCGCCAGCAGGCATAGCGGGGGGGCCAACAATGAGCAGTTCTTC

J gene: TRBJ1-5
clone size: NA
V gene: TRBV16
CDR3 length: 12
D gene: NA
CDR3 protein: CASSRTDQPQHF
CDR3 DNA: TGTGCCAGCAGCCGCACAGATCAGCCCCAGCATTTT

J gene: TRBJ2-7
clone size: NA
V gene: TRBV3-1/TRBV3-2
CDR3 length: 13
D gene: TRBD1
CDR3 protein: CASRLQGVSEQYF
CDR3 DNA: TGTGCCAGCAGACTTCAGGGGGTATCCGAGCAGTACTTC

J gene: TRBJ2-7
clone size: NA
V gene: TRBV7-2
CDR3 length: 13
D gene: NA
CDR3 protein: CASSLLPANEQYF
CDR3 DNA: TGTGCCAGCAGCCTACTACCAGCAAACGAGCAGTACTTC

J gene: TRBJ2-5
clone size: NA
V gene: TRBV28
CDR3 length: 14
D gene: NA
CDR3 protein: CASSSLQGLETQYF
CDR3 DNA: TGTGCCAGCAGCTCACTACAGGGTCTTGAGACCCAGTACTTC

J gene: TRBJ2-5
clone size: NA
V gene: TRBV7-7
CDR3 length: 15
D gene: TRBD2
CDR3 protein: CASSPPRLGGETQYF
CDR3 DNA: TGTGCCAGCAGCCCTCCCAGACTGGGGGGGGAGACCCAGTACTTC

J gene: TRBJ1-1
clone size: NA
V gene: TRBV6-5
CDR3 length: 15
D gene: NA
CDR3 protein: CASSYYSARDTEAFF
CDR3 DNA: TGTGCCAGCAGTTACTATAGTGCGAGGGACACTGAAGCTTTCTTT

J gene: TRBJ2-1
clone size: once
V gene: TRBV29-1
CDR3 length: 13
D gene: TRBD2
CDR3 protein: CSVGLAGGLEQFF
CDR3 DNA: TGCAGCGTCGGACTAGCGGGGGGGCTCGAGCAGTTCTTC

J gene: TRBJ1-2
clone size: NA
V gene: TRBV18
CDR3 length: 17
D gene: TRBD1
CDR3 protein: CASSPPTGTGVGYGYTF
CDR3 DNA: TGTGCCAGCTCACCACCGACCGGGACAGGGGTCGGGTATGGCTACACCTTC

J gene: TRBJ2-3
clone size: NA
V gene: TRBV7-8
CDR3 length: 19
D gene: NA
CDR3 protein: CASTRKRPWGREVTDTQYF
CDR3 DNA: TGTGCCAGCACCCGTAAAAGACCTTGGGGCAGGGAAGTCACAGATACGCAGTATTTT

J gene: TRBJ2-1
clone size: NA
V gene: TRBV2
CDR3 length: 14
D gene: TRBD2
CDR3 protein: CASKLAGAYNEQFF
CDR3 DNA: TGTGCCAGCAAGCTAGCGGGGGCCTACAATGAGCAGTTCTTC

J gene: TRBJ2-5
clone size: NA
V gene: TRBV9
CDR3 length: 12
D gene: NA
CDR3 protein: CASSVAGETQYF
CDR3 DNA: TGTGCCAGCAGCGTAGCGGGAGAGACCCAGTACTTC

J gene: TRBJ2-7
clone size: NA
V gene: TRBV9
CDR3 length: 15
D gene: TRBD2
CDR3 protein: CASSEDLAGGSEQYF
CDR3 DNA: TGTGCCAGCAGCGAGGACCTAGCGGGGGGAAGCGAGCAGTACTTC

J gene: TRBJ2-2
clone size: NA
V gene: TRBV11-2
CDR3 length: 13
D gene: NA
CDR3 protein: CASSLGLAGELFF
CDR3 DNA: TGTGCCAGCAGCTTAGGACTAGCCGGGGAGCTGTTTTTT